The rows below give T cell receptor beta chains drawn from one sample of a study of cytomegalovirus exposure and HLA in healthy donors. Data came from immunoSEQ multiplex PCR; TCRdb stores just in-frame clones and leaves some out. The sample shows roughly 200,000 clones, approximately 80% of them seen only once. The material sequenced was PBMCs. The receptors were gathered from a woman aged 25 to 39 in good health and CMV-seropositive. CDR3s include the opening cysteine and the closing phenylalanine or tryptophan. D genes are given only for firm matches. Some rows mark clone size as missing; the rest say once, few, many or name a class of expanded clone.

V	J	D	size	CDR3	DNA
TRBV2	TRBJ2-7	TRBD1	.	CASRGGQGISYEQYF	TGTGCCAGCAGGGGGGGACAGGGGATTTCCTACGAGCAGTACTTC
TRBV25-1	TRBJ1-5	.	.	CASSTQGFNQPQHF	TGTGCCAGCAGTACTCAGGGTTTCAATCAGCCCCAGCATTTT
TRBV11-1	TRBJ1-2	.	.	CASSSSGDLGYTF	TGTGCCAGCAGCTCGTCTGGGGACTTGGGCTACACCTTC
TRBV27	TRBJ2-7	.	.	CASSLYSNPYEQYF	TGTGCCAGCAGTTTATACAGCAATCCCTACGAGCAGTACTTC
TRBV4-2	TRBJ1-1	TRBD1	.	CASSYRQGSMNTEAFF	TGTGCCAGCAGTTATCGACAGGGCTCTATGAACACTGAAGCTTTCTTT
TRBV6-6	TRBJ1-2	.	.	CASSYGHMERYGYTF	TGTGCCAGCAGTTATGGGCACATGGAACGCTATGGCTACACCTTC
TRBV28	TRBJ1-1	.	.	CASTRFTTEAFF	TGTGCCAGCACGCGTTTCACCACTGAAGCTTTCTTT
TRBV5-1	TRBJ1-1	.	.	CASSFELVNTEAFF	TGCGCCAGCAGCTTCGAACTTGTGAACACTGAAGCTTTCTTT
TRBV19	TRBJ1-2	.	.	CATQEGVGYTF	TGTGCCACCCAAGAGGGGGTTGGCTACACCTTC
TRBV25-1	TRBJ1-6	.	once	CASSEFAGPNSPLHF	TGTGCCAGCAGTGAATTTGCGGGACCGAATTCACCCCTCCACTTT
TRBV2	TRBJ1-2	.	.	CASSVGRGYGYTF	TGTGCCAGCAGTGTGGGCAGGGGCTATGGCTACACCTTC
TRBV7-2	TRBJ1-1	.	.	CASRLSSGTSNTEAFF	TGTGCCAGCAGACTTAGCTCCGGGACATCCAACACTGAAGCTTTCTTT
TRBV5-1	TRBJ1-2	TRBD1	.	CASSPTGANGYTF	TGCGCCAGCAGCCCGACAGGGGCGAATGGCTACACCTTC
TRBV4-1	TRBJ2-3	TRBD2	.	CASSQTASTSGRGLSDTQYF	TGCGCCAGCAGCCAAACAGCCTCGACTAGCGGGAGAGGGTTGTCAGATACGCAGTATTTT
TRBV11-3	TRBJ1-3	.	.	CASSLSSPGGTGNTIYF	TGTGCCAGCAGCTTATCCTCTCCGGGCGGGACTGGAAACACCATATATTTT
TRBV6-4	TRBJ2-6	.	.	CASSDSSSSGANVLTF	TGTGCCAGCAGTGACTCGAGCTCCTCTGGGGCCAACGTCCTGACTTTC
TRBV10-3	TRBJ1-1	.	once	CANARGADTEAFF	TGTGCCAATGCTCGGGGGGCCGACACTGAAGCTTTCTTT
TRBV4-3	TRBJ2-2	.	.	CASSHLSGTGELFF	TGCGCCAGCAGCCACCTATCCGGGACCGGGGAGCTGTTTTTT
TRBV11-3	TRBJ2-7	TRBD1	once	CASSFSGQGPPEQYF	TGTGCCAGCAGCTTCTCCGGACAGGGTCCCCCCGAGCAGTACTTC
TRBV5-1	TRBJ2-1	.	.	CASSSSGGAYNEQFF	TGCGCCAGCAGCTCGTCGGGGGGCGCTTACAATGAGCAGTTCTTC
TRBV5-8	TRBJ1-2	.	once	CASSLAHYTF	TGTGCCAGCAGCTTGGCCCACTACACCTTC
TRBV28	TRBJ2-3	.	.	CASSFRSTDTQYF	TGTGCCAGCAGTTTCCGGAGCACAGATACGCAGTATTTT
TRBV4-2	TRBJ1-5	TRBD1	.	CASSRDRGNQPQHF	TGTGCCAGCAGCCGGGACAGGGGCAATCAGCCCCAGCATTTT
TRBV4-3	TRBJ1-3	.	.	CASSQDYYSGNTIYF	TGCGCCAGCAGCCAAGATTACTACTCTGGAAACACCATATATTTT
TRBV28	TRBJ2-5	TRBD1	.	CASSSDRARVGETQYF	TGTGCCAGCAGTTCAGACAGGGCAAGGGTTGGGGAGACCCAGTACTTC
TRBV6-6	TRBJ2-4	.	.	CASSYGGRGWNIQYF	TGTGCCAGCAGTTATGGGGGCCGGGGTTGGAACATTCAGTACTTC
TRBV5-5	TRBJ2-7	.	.	CASSLDRTYEQYF	TGTGCCAGCAGCTTGGACAGGACCTACGAGCAGTACTTC
TRBV6-4	TRBJ2-1	.	few	CASSGEAGSYNEQFF	TGTGCCAGCAGCGGTGAAGCGGGTTCCTACAATGAGCAGTTCTTC
TRBV9	TRBJ1-4	.	few	CASSVGGDGEKLFF	TGTGCCAGCAGCGTAGGGGGGGACGGAGAAAAACTGTTTTTT
TRBV29-1	TRBJ2-3	TRBD2	.	CSVDVGGGGTDTQYF	TGCAGCGTTGATGTAGGCGGGGGGGGCACAGATACGCAGTATTTT
TRBV11-2	TRBJ2-1	.	.	CASSLRGKDLYNEQFF	TGTGCCAGCAGCTTGAGAGGGAAGGACCTCTACAATGAGCAGTTCTTC
TRBV11-3	TRBJ2-5	TRBD1	.	CASSPRQGASETQYF	TGTGCCAGCAGCCCCAGACAGGGGGCGTCGGAGACCCAGTACTTC
TRBV5-4	TRBJ2-3	TRBD1	.	CASSPRQGGPDTQYF	TGTGCCAGCAGCCCACGACAGGGTGGCCCAGATACGCAGTATTTT
TRBV7-9	TRBJ2-1	TRBD2	.	CASRPLAGKSSYNEQFF	TGTGCCAGCAGACCTTTAGCGGGAAAGAGCTCCTACAATGAGCAGTTCTTC
TRBV5-4	TRBJ2-7	TRBD2	.	CASSLEAGVNGYEQYF	TGTGCCAGCAGCTTGGAGGCGGGAGTAAACGGCTACGAGCAGTACTTC
TRBV28	TRBJ2-1	.	once	CASSSRVSLLSINNEQFF	TGTGCCAGCAGTAGCCGGGTAAGCCTCTTGTCCATCAACAATGAGCAGTTCTTC
TRBV21-1	TRBJ1-5	.	.	CASSKTGGHPQTYQPQHF	TGTGCCAGCAGCAAAACGGGGGGACACCCTCAAACTTATCAGCCCCAGCATTTT
TRBV2	TRBJ1-1	.	.	CASMFGGALGNTEAFF	TGTGCCTCGATGTTCGGGGGGGCGTTGGGGAACACTGAAGCTTTCTTT
TRBV19	TRBJ2-1	TRBD1	.	CASSSGRTGVNEQFF	TGTGCCAGTAGTAGTGGCCGGACAGGGGTCAATGAGCAGTTCTTC
TRBV6-5	TRBJ2-2	TRBD1	.	CASSYSTGDTGELFF	TGTGCCAGCAGTTACTCGACAGGGGACACCGGGGAGCTGTTTTTT
TRBV30	TRBJ2-3	.	once	CAWSVDGGTDTQYF	TGTGCCTGGAGTGTAGACGGGGGAACAGATACGCAGTATTTT
TRBV29-1	TRBJ1-1	.	.	CSVGRGDTEAFF	TGCAGCGTTGGTCGCGGGGACACTGAAGCTTTCTTT
TRBV15	TRBJ1-5	.	.	CATSRDPRQPQHF	TGTGCCACCAGCAGAGATCCTCGTCAGCCCCAGCATTTT
TRBV2	TRBJ2-7	TRBD2	.	CASSYQPWTSGEKQYF	TGTGCCAGCAGCTATCAGCCTTGGACTAGCGGGGAGAAGCAGTACTTC
TRBV30	TRBJ2-7	TRBD1	.	CAWTQGVDEQYF	TGTGCCTGGACCCAGGGGGTCGACGAGCAGTACTTC
TRBV7-8	TRBJ2-7	.	.	CASSPDPDRHYEQYF	TGTGCCAGCAGCCCTGACCCTGACAGGCACTACGAGCAGTACTTC
TRBV7-8	TRBJ1-3	.	.	CASSLNRGTSGNTIYF	TGTGCCAGCAGCTTAAACCGCGGGACTTCTGGAAACACCATATATTTT
TRBV9	TRBJ2-3	.	few	CASSVGRRGPTDTQYF	TGTGCCAGCAGCGTAGGACGTAGAGGTCCCACAGATACGCAGTATTTT
TRBV5-6	TRBJ1-4	.	.	CASSFRTLNEKLFF	TGTGCCAGCAGCTTCAGGACACTTAATGAAAAACTGTTTTTT
TRBV7-3	TRBJ1-5	.	.	CASSARAGQPQHF	TGTGCCAGCAGCGCACGCGCGGGTCAGCCCCAGCATTTT
TRBV5-1	TRBJ1-1	TRBD1	.	CASSLGTGEVFEAFF	TGCGCCAGCAGCTTGGGGACAGGGGAAGTATTTGAAGCTTTCTTT
TRBV28	TRBJ2-7	.	.	CASSLLGANYEQYF	TGTGCCAGCAGTTTACTAGGGGCGAACTACGAGCAGTACTTC
TRBV6-1	TRBJ1-1	TRBD1	.	CRGGGQGEAFF	TGCCGAGGTGGAGGACAGGGTGAAGCTTTCTTT